This TCR beta chain was retrieved from a study of cytomegalovirus exposure and HLA in healthy donors. The CDR3 loop spans 15 amino acids. V lost 0 bases, J lost 1 base, and 9 bases lay in between. With 60 Vbeta and 13 Jbeta primers, the PCR was carried out. Using immunoSEQ multiplex PCR, the repertoire was profiled, and TCRdb retains in-frame clones only, with some absent. This table holds around 180,000 clones, around 77% found once. This clone was seen a handful of times. Sequenced material: PBMCs. This receptor was obtained from a man in his sixties in good health and CMV-seronegative. This chain links TRBV23-1 with TRBJ1-1, with no clear D. TRBV23-1 is noted as an ORF with a role that remains uncertain. The CDR3 bases are TGCGCCAGCAGTCAATCTACAGAAGGGAACACTGAAGCTTTCTTT. Translated: CASSQSTEGNTEAFF.